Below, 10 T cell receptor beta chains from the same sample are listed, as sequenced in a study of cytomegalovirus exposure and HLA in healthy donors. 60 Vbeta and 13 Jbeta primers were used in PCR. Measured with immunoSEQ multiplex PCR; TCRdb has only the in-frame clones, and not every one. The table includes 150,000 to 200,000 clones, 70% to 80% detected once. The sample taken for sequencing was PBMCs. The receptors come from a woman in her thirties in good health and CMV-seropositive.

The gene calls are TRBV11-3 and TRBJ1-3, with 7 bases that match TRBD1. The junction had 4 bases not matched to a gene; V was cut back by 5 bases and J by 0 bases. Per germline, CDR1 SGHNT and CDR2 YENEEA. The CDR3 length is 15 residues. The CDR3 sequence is CASSPRTGSGNTIYF. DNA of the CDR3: TGTGCCAGCAGCCCTAGGACAGGCTCTGGAAACACCATATATTTT.

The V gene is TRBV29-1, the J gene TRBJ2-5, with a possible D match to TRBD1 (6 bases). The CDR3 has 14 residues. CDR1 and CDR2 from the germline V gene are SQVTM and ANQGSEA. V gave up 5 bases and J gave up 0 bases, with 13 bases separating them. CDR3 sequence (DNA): TGCAGCGTTAACGACAGGAGGTACCAAGAGACCCAGTACTTC. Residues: CSVNDRRYQETQYF. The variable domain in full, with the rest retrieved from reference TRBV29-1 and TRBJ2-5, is SAVISQKPSRDICQRGTSLTIQCQVDSQVTMMFWYRQQPGQSLTLIATANQGSEATYESGFVIDKFPISRPNLTFSTLTVSNMSPEDSSIYLCSVNDRRYQETQYFGPGTRLLVL.

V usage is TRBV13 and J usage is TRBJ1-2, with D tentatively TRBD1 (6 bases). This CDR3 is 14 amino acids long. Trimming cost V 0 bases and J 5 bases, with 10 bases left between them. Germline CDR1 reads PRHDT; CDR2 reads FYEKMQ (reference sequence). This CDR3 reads CASSLGQGVYGYTF. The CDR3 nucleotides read TGTGCCAGCAGCTTAGGACAGGGAGTTTATGGCTACACCTTC.

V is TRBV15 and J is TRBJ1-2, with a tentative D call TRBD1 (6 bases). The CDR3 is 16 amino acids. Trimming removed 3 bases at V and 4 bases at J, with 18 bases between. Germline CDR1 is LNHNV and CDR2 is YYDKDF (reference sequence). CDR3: CATSSPHLGRGYGYTF. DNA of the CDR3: TGTGCCACCAGCAGTCCCCACCTGGGCAGGGGCTATGGCTACACCTTC. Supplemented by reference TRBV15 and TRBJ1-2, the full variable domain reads DAMVIQNPRYQVTQFGKPVTLSCSQTLNHNVMYWYQQKSSQAPKLLFHYYDKDFNNEADTPDNFQSRRPNTSFCFLDIRSPGLGDTAMYLCATSSPHLGRGYGYTFGSGTRLTVV.

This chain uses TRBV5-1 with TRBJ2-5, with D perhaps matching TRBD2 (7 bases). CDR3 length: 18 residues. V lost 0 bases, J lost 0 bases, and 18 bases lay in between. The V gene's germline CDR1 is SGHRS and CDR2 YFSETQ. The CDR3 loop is CASSLVGGLKTYQETQYF. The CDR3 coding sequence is TGCGCCAGCAGCTTGGTAGGGGGACTAAAAACGTACCAAGAGACCCAGTACTTC.

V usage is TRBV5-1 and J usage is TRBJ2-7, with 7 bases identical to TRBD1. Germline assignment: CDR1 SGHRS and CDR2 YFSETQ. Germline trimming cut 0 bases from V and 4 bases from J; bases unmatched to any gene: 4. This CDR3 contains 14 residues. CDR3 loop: CASSLVDRVYEQYF. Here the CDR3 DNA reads TGCGCCAGCAGCTTGGTCGACAGGGTGTACGAGCAGTACTTC.

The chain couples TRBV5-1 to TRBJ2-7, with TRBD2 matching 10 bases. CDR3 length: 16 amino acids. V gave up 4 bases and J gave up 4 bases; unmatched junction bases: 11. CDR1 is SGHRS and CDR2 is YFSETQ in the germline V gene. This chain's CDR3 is CASSLVGPSGSYEQYF. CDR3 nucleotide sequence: TGCGCCAGCAGCCTGGTGGGGCCTAGCGGGAGTTACGAGCAGTACTTC.

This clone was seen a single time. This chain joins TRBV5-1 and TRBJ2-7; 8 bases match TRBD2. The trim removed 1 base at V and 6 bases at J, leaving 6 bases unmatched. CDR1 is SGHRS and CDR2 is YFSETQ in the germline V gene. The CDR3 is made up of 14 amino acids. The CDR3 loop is CASSLLVAGSEQYF. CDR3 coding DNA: TGCGCCAGCAGCTTGTTGGTAGCGGGGTCCGAGCAGTACTTC.

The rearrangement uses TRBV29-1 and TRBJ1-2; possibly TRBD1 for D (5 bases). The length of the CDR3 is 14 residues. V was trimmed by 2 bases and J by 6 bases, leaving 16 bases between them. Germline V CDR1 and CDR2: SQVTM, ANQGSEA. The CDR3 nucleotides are TGCAGCGTTGAAAGTCAGGGTGAGGCTAATGGCTACACCTTC. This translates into CSVESQGEANGYTF.

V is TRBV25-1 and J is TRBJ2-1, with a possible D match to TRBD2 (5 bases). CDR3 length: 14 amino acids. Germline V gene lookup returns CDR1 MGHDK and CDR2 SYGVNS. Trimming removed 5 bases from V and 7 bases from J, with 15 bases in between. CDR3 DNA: TGTGCCAGCAGTCGGGAAGTATGGCAAAATGAGCAGTTCTTC. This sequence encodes CASSREVWQNEQFF.